The 20 T cell receptor beta chains presented below share a single source sample, sequenced in a study of cytomegalovirus exposure and HLA in healthy donors. It was with 60 Vbeta and 13 Jbeta primers that the PCR ran. Clones were sequenced by immunoSEQ multiplex PCR, and TCRdb holds only the in-frame ones, with some missing. Of 150,000 or so clones in the sample, around 78% were seen once. The material sequenced was PBMCs. Source of these receptors: a middle-aged man in good health and CMV-seropositive.

As concerns this clone: One junction end does not reproduce the germline sequence, and a read error may be involved. V and J are TRBV7-2 and TRBJ1-2, with unresolved D. CDR3 length equals 12 residues. Germline V gene lookup returns CDR1 SGHTA and CDR2 FQGNSA. The CDR3 DNA sequence: TGTGCCAGCAGCTTAGACGAGAACAGAGCCCTCTTC. This codes for CASSLDENRALF. Full variable domain (rest looked up from reference TRBV7-2 and TRBJ1-2): GAGVSQSPSNKVTEKGKDVELRCDPISGHTALYWYRQSLGQGLEFLIYFQGNSAPDKSGLPSDRFSAERTGGSVSTLTIQRTQQEDSAVYLCASSLDENRALFGSGTRLTVV.

This clone was found once. The V call is TRBV7-2, the J call TRBJ1-6; 9 nucleotides agree with TRBD1. This CDR3 spans 15 amino acids. Germline CDR1 reads SGHTA; CDR2 reads FQGNSA. Trimming removed 2 bases from V and 7 bases from J; junction bases left unmatched: 3. The CDR3 coding sequence is TGTGCCAGCAGCTTAACGGGACAGGGCAATTCACCCCTCCACTTT. Its protein product is CASSLTGQGNSPLHF.

The V and J genes are TRBV6-1 and TRBJ1-3; D remains ambiguous. The CDR3 totals 14 residues. Germline V CDR1 and CDR2: MNHNS, SASEGT. V lost 5 bases to trimming and J lost 0 bases, with 8 bases between them. CDR3 in amino acids: CASSSGFSGNTIYF. The CDR3 bases are TGTGCCAGCAGTTCAGGTTTCTCTGGAAACACCATATATTTT.

The rearrangement uses TRBV29-1 and TRBJ2-7; 10 bases are a match to TRBD2. The V and J ends lost 8 bases and 2 bases, in that order; junction bases with no gene match: 6. The CDR3 totals 13 residues. The germline V gene has CDR1 SQVTM and CDR2 ANQGSEA. The CDR3 nucleotides read TGCAGCTATACTAGCGGGAATACCTACGAGCAGTACTTC. This codes for CSYTSGNTYEQYF.

The chain uses TRBV7-2 and TRBJ2-7; 13 positions agree with TRBD2. V lost 4 bases, J lost 2 bases, and 5 bases stayed unmatched. There are 16 residues in the CDR3. Germline CDR1 is SGHTA and CDR2 is FQGNSA. For the CDR3, the DNA is TGTGCCAGCAGCTCGCCCGGACTAGCGGGAGCCTACGAGCAGTACTTC. Its protein is CASSSPGLAGAYEQYF. Full variable domain (outside the CDR3, taken from reference TRBV7-2 and TRBJ2-7): GAGVSQSPSNKVTEKGKDVELRCDPISGHTALYWYRQSLGQGLEFLIYFQGNSAPDKSGLPSDRFSAERTGGSVSTLTIQRTQQEDSAVYLCASSSPGLAGAYEQYFGPGTRLTVT.

This rearrangement joins TRBV6-5 to TRBJ1-2; 7 bases map to TRBD1. Germline CDR1 reads MNHEY; CDR2 reads SVGAGI. V was clipped by 7 bases and J by 6 bases; unmatched bases: 11. The length of the CDR3 is 14 residues. The CDR3 DNA reads as TGTGCCAGCACCAACTCGCATACAGGGGATGGCTACACCTTC. Protein sequence: CASTNSHTGDGYTF.

This chain connects TRBV28 to TRBJ1-5, with D tentatively TRBD1 (5 bases). This CDR3 has 14 amino acids. V was pared by 5 bases and J by 3 bases, with 11 bases between. The germline V gene has CDR1 MDHEN and CDR2 SYDVKM. CDR3 coding DNA: TGTGCCAGCAGTCTCAGGGTTATCAATCAGCCCCAGCATTTT. Translating it yields CASSLRVINQPQHF.

This chain connects TRBV5-1 to TRBJ2-7; weak D call: TRBD2 (6 bases). V was pared by 3 bases and J by 6 bases, with 19 bases between. This CDR3 comprises 15 residues. CDR1 is SGHRS, CDR2 YFSETQ, per germline. The CDR3 protein is CASSSTGAAYLEQYF. The CDR3 DNA sequence: TGCGCCAGCAGCTCTACGGGAGCTGCTTATCTCGAGCAGTACTTC. Together with reference TRBV5-1 and TRBJ2-7, the CDR3 gives the full variable domain: KAGVTQTPRYLIKTRGQQVTLSCSPISGHRSVSWYQQTPGQGLQFLFEYFSETQRNKGNFPGRFSGRQFSNSRSEMNVSTLELGDSALYLCASSSTGAAYLEQYFGPGTRLTVT.

The rearrangement links TRBV11-2 to TRBJ1-3; weak D call: TRBD1 (5 bases). Trimming removed 7 bases at V and 9 bases at J, with 10 bases between. Germline CDR1 reads SGHAT; CDR2 reads FQNNGV. The CDR3 consists of 11 residues. In nucleotides, the CDR3 is TGTGCCAGCACCCAAACAGGCACCATATATTTT. This translates into CASTQTGTIYF.

This clone came up once. The CDR3 region is CASRASTDTQYF. Written as DNA, the CDR3 is TGTGCCAGCAGAGCCTCCACAGATACGCAGTATTTT. This rearrangement joins TRBV28 to TRBJ2-3; D not certain. Germline CDR1 is MDHEN and CDR2 is SYDVKM. This CDR3 contains 12 residues. Trimming removed 6 bases from V and 2 bases from J, with 6 bases in between.

The V call is TRBV7-9, the J call TRBJ2-5; 8 bases agree with TRBD2. With V trimmed by 5 bases and J by 4 bases, 9 bases remained unmatched. The CDR3 has 15 residues. In germline, CDR1 is SEHNR, CDR2 FQNEAQ (reference sequence). The CDR3 region has the DNA TGTGCCAGCAGCCCCTGGACTAGCTTGACAGAGACCCAGTACTTC. Its protein is CASSPWTSLTETQYF.

The chain recombines TRBV7-6 with TRBJ2-1; 11 nucleotides agree with TRBD1. With 3 bases clipped from V and 7 bases from J, the junction kept 8 bases outside the gene matches. The germline V gene encodes CDR1 SGHVS and CDR2 FNYEAQ. The length of the CDR3 is 16 residues. The chain's CDR3 is CASSFLGGQGANEQFF. The CDR3 region has the DNA TGTGCCAGCAGCTTCTTAGGCGGACAGGGGGCAAATGAGCAGTTCTTC. The full variable domain, in which reference TRBV7-6 and TRBJ2-1 provide the parts outside the CDR3, is GAGVSQSPRYKVTKRGQDVALRCDPISGHVSLYWYRQALGQGPEFLTYFNYEAQQDKSGLPNDRFSAERPEGSISTLTIQRTEQRDSAMYRCASSFLGGQGANEQFFGPGTRLTVL.

V and J are TRBV29-1 and TRBJ2-3, with 7 bases matching TRBD1. J lost 4 bases, V lost 2 bases, and 12 bases had no gene match. Germline V gene sequence: CDR1 SQVTM, CDR2 ANQGSEA. This CDR3 region has 16 residues. The CDR3 DNA follows: TGCAGCGTTGAAAGACAGGGTTTGGGGGCCGCAGATACGCAGTATTTT. As protein: CSVERQGLGAADTQYF.

The chain links TRBV7-6 to TRBJ1-4; possibly TRBD1 for D (5 bases). Germline CDR1 reads SGHVS; CDR2 reads FNYEAQ. The CDR3 is made up of 14 amino acids. V was clipped by 0 bases and J by 8 bases, with 10 bases between them. The CDR3 sequence: CASSLASGGEKLFF. CDR3 in DNA: TGTGCCAGCAGCTTAGCTTCTGGGGGGGAAAAACTGTTTTTT. Supplemented by reference TRBV7-6 and TRBJ1-4, the full variable domain reads GAGVSQSPRYKVTKRGQDVALRCDPISGHVSLYWYRQALGQGPEFLTYFNYEAQQDKSGLPNDRFSAERPEGSISTLTIQRTEQRDSAMYRCASSLASGGEKLFFGSGTQLSVL.

The chain employs TRBV27 and TRBJ1-2, with D unclear. V was trimmed by 5 bases and J by 5 bases, leaving 15 bases between them. CDR3 length: 14 amino acids. The germline V gene encodes CDR1 MNHEY and CDR2 SMNVEV (reference sequence). CDR3 sequence: CASSVGLGGYGYTF. The CDR3 DNA reads TGTGCCAGCAGTGTAGGCCTAGGCGGGTATGGCTACACCTTC.

The chain has TRBV5-1 and TRBJ1-2, with D unresolved. The V gene lost 0 bases and the J gene lost 8 bases, with 17 bases spanning the gap. Germline V gene data show CDR1 as SGHRS and CDR2 as YFSETQ. The CDR3 is 15 amino acids. The CDR3 coding sequence is TGCGCCAGCAGCTTGGACGTCCGGTACGTTGAGGGCTACACCTTC. Amino acid sequence: CASSLDVRYVEGYTF. Combining the CDR3 with reference TRBV5-1 and TRBJ1-2 gives the whole variable domain KAGVTQTPRYLIKTRGQQVTLSCSPISGHRSVSWYQQTPGQGLQFLFEYFSETQRNKGNFPGRFSGRQFSNSRSEMNVSTLELGDSALYLCASSLDVRYVEGYTFGSGTRLTVV.

The CDR3 loop reads CASSYRGGTSGANVLTF. DNA for the CDR3: TGTGCCAGCAGCTATCGGGGGGGCACATCTGGGGCCAACGTCCTGACTTTC. This chain joins TRBV5-4 and TRBJ2-6, with 8 bases fitting TRBD2. The V and J ends lost 3 bases and 1 base, in that order; junction bases with no gene match: 6. Germline V gene lookup returns CDR1 SGHNT and CDR2 YYREEE (reference sequence). This CDR3 has 17 residues.

The chain uses TRBV18 and TRBJ1-1; D is undetermined. The CDR3 is 13 amino acids. V gave up 6 bases and J gave up 1 base, with 9 bases separating them. Germline CDR1 and CDR2: KGHSH and LQKENI. The CDR3 sequence is CASSTDGNTEAFF. CDR3 nucleotides: TGTGCCAGCTCCACAGACGGGAACACTGAAGCTTTCTTT.

V usage is TRBV30 and J usage is TRBJ1-4, with D perhaps matching TRBD1 (5 bases). Trimming left V 0 bases short and J 5 bases short, with 16 bases between. CDR3 length equals 16 residues. The germline CDR1 and CDR2 sequences are GTSNPN and SVGIG (reference sequence). Written as DNA, the CDR3 is TGTGCCTGGAGTGTACCCCGACAGATTAAGAATGAAAAACTGTTTTTT. This sequence encodes CAWSVPRQIKNEKLFF.

The chain recombines TRBV5-6 with TRBJ1-1; weak D call: TRBD1 (5 bases). Looked up from germline, CDR1 is SGHDT and CDR2 is YYEEEE. The V end lost 4 bases, the J end lost 0 bases, and 13 bases lay between the germline ends. This CDR3 region has 15 residues. The CDR3 DNA reads as TGTGCCAGCAGCGCCTCGTGGGGCGTGAACACTGAAGCTTTCTTT. Translation: CASSASWGVNTEAFF.